Here is one TCR beta chain with its context. This clonotype was counted only a few times. Its antigen has not been determined. Base quality data are lacking; no much larger clone is found one base away. Ophthalmopathy patients had moderately to severely active disease, Clinical Activity Score of at least 3, NOSPECS grade of at least 4, and disease duration under 3 months. Patients with other autoimmune diseases, uncontrolled infections, pregnancy or lactation were excluded. Diagnosis relied on clinical symptoms, serum thyroxine, TRAb, thyroid ultrasound and orbital computed tomography. Ficoll-Paque density gradient centrifugation was used to isolate PBMCs from approximately 10 ml of fresh peripheral blood. Total RNA was extracted with Trizol reagent and quality-checked on an Agilent 2100 Bioanalyzer. This sample is drawn from a study of Graves' ophthalmopathy and Graves' hyperthyroidism (dated by TCRdb to 2016 to 2019). Broadly, across the study: Peripheral blood was collected at initial diagnosis, prior to any treatment. To tell Graves' ophthalmopathy apart from Graves' hyperthyroidism, and to predict which patients would progress to ophthalmopathy, the study relied on TCR beta repertoire signatures. To explore V-J signatures that separate ophthalmopathy from hyperthyroidism, a discovery set of 100 patients was enrolled, consisting of fewer than 45 with ophthalmopathy and roughly 59 with stable hyperthyroidism. In total, under 150 blood samples were TCR-sequenced: fewer than 50 ophthalmopathy, some 80 hyperthyroidism and some 17 hyperthyroidism-to-ophthalmopathy patients. In over 5 hyperthyroidism patients, the T-cell repertoire of thyroid tissue was compared with the T-cell repertoire of blood. An independent validation cohort was composed of fewer than 20 hyperthyroidism patients and around 15 patients who later progressed from hyperthyroidism to ophthalmopathy. Once sampling was done, hyperthyroidism patients were given methimazole at a starting dose of 30 mg daily, while ophthalmopathy patients were given high-dose intravenous methylprednisolone.

For repertoire sequencing, the TCR beta CDR3 regions were amplified from RNA transcripts. HTBI primers and the Qiagen OneStep RT-PCR kit were used in a first-round RT-PCR, which was followed by a second-round multiplex PCR, size selection and purification. Libraries were sequenced on an Illumina HiSeq2000 using paired-end 100 bp reads. In the original analysis: Reads were processed with SOAPnuke, discarding reads with adapters, uncalled bases, mean Phred below 15, or no exact constant-primer or identifier match. COPE v1.2.5 was used to merge the high-quality paired reads. Each unique nucleotide sequence was defined as a clonotype, and clonotypes were aligned to IMGT TRB V, D and J references with MiTCR v1.1. The analysis was limited to V-J combinations with a frequency above 0.0001, which together covered 99.2% of the repertoires. For each V-J combination, a TCR clonal expansion and chaos score was defined as F50 clonal expansion divided by the chaos observed in the TCRdist matrix. Welch's t-statistics and random forest were used to narrow the features down to over ten V-J combinations, which were then fed into a naive Bayes classifier. The similarity between thyroid and blood repertoires was quantified using the Morisita-Horn index. The public sequencing data were trimmed at Q25 with fastp and processed into clonotypes with MiXCR by TCRdb, which kept only in-frame beta chains. Entries are consolidated by CDR3 protein sequence, retaining the most common genes and DNA. The V and J calls and clone size are TCRdb's, not the authors'. The sample contains over 650,000 distinct CDR3 sequences, 35% to 50% of them found a single time. Over 2.5% of the sample belongs to the ten largest clones.

Points the paper makes about the study in general: Sample size was not statistically predetermined, and group allocation was not concealed from the investigators. In validation, the model predicted ophthalmopathy progression with more than 55% sensitivity and 72.22% specificity; 12 predicted patients were CT-confirmed with GO in a median of approximately 6.2 months. Ophthalmopathy was separated from stable hyperthyroidism by the 13-signature model with about 90% sensitivity and less than 82% specificity in cross-validation and with 80%/75% in the test set. Most expanded thyroid clonotypes with frequency above 0.001 were also detected in blood, suggesting blood repertoires may reflect the thyroid immune response.

Its CDR3 holds 14 amino acids, cysteine through phenylalanine. Just CDR3 DNA is preserved here, 42 bases in frame from base 1. V trim: 1 base; J trim: 3 bases; unmatched bases: 3. For CDR1 and CDR2, the germline V gene (reference sequence) lists LGHDT and YNNKEL. Rearrangement joined TRBV3-1 to TRBJ2-7; TRBD1 agrees with 7 junctional bases. The source of this sequence is an adult man with Graves' ophthalmopathy. The sample consisted of peripheral blood. In nucleotide form, the sequence is TGTGCCAGCAGCCAAGGGGACAGCAACTACGAGCAGTACTTC. Translated, it reads CASSQGDSNYEQYF.